This T cell receptor (beta chain) was identified during a study of blood T cell repertoires in COVID-19. Across the whole study: Samples representing acute and convalescent COVID-19 were sourced from the United States, Italy and Spain.

Data came from immunoSEQ multiplex PCR; TCRdb stores just in-frame clones and leaves some out. In the table there are hundreds of thousands of clones, around 87% of which are singletons. Resolution of symptoms, clearance, or two negative PCRs was present in recovered Cohort 3 donors. The count of this clone is one. This CDR3 region has 15 residues. CDR1 is KGHSH, CDR2 LQKENI, per germline. Trimming removed 2 bases from V and 2 bases from J; junction bases left unmatched: 3. Material: PBMCs or T cells enriched from blood (not recorded which). J is TRBJ2-3 and V is TRBV18; 8 bases fit TRBD2. The sequence was obtained from a man aged 30 to 45 who had recovered from COVID-19. The CDR3 DNA reads TGTGCCAGCTCACCAAACGGGAGGGACACAGATACGCAGTATTTT. Its protein is CASSPNGRDTDTQYF.